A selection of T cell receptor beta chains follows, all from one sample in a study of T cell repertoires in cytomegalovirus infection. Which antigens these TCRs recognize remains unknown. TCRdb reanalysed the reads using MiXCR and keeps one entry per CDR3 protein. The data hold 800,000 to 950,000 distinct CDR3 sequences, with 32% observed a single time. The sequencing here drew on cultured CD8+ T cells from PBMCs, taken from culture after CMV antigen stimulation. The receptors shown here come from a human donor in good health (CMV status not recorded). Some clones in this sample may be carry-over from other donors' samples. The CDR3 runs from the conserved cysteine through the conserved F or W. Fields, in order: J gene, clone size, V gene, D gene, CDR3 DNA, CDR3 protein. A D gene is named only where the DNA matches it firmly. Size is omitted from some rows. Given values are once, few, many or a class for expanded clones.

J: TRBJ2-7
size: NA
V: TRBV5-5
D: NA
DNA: TGTGCCAGCAGCTTGGAGATGGGGACATTGGGGCTTCCCTACGAGCAGTACTTC
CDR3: CASSLEMGTLGLPYEQYF

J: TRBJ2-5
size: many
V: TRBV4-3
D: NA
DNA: TGCGCCAGCAGCCCGAGGTGGGGGGGCACTTTCCAGGAGACCCAGTACTTC
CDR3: CASSPRWGGTFQETQYF

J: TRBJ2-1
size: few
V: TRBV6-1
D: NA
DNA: TGTGCCAGCAGTGACGAATTTTCCCGCTTGGATGAGCAGTTCTTC
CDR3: CASSDEFSRLDEQFF

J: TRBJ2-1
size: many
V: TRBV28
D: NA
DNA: TGTGCCAGCAGTCCACTCTTGAGCTCCTACAATGAGCAGTTCTTC
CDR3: CASSPLLSSYNEQFF

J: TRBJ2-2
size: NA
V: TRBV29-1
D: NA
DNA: TGCAGCGTTGATTCGACCGCATTGGGCACCGGGGAGCTGTTTTTT
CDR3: CSVDSTALGTGELFF

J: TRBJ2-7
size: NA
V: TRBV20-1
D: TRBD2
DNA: TGCAGTGCTAGTAAGGGACTAGCGGGGGGGCCCTCCTACGAGCAGTACTTC
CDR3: CSASKGLAGGPSYEQYF

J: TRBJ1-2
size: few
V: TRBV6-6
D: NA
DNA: TGTGCCAGCAGTGACGTCAACTTATATGGCTACACCTTC
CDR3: CASSDVNLYGYTF

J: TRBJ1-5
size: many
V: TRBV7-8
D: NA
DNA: TGTGCCAGCAGCTTAGCATTTGGAACCAAAGGATTCCTTAATAGCAATCAGCCCCAGCATTTT
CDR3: CASSLAFGTKGFLNSNQPQHF

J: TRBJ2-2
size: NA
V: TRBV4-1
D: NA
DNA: TGCGCCAGCAGCCTAAAAGGGGGGGCGACCGGGGAGCTGTCTTTT
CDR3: CASSLKGGATGELSF

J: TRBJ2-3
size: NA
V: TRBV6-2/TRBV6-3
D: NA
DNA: TGTGCCAGCGGGGAAAAACAGGGAGGACGCACAGATACGCAGTATTTT
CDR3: CASGEKQGGRTDTQYF

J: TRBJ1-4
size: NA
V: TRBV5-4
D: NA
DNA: TGTGCCAGCAGCTTGTCTCCGGGATCGGAGGAAAAACTGTTTTTT
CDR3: CASSLSPGSEEKLFF

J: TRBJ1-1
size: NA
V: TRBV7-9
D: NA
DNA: TGTGCCAGCAGCTACGGGGGACATGTATACGCTTTCTTT
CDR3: CASSYGGHVYAFF

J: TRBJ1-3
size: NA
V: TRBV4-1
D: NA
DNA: TGCGCCAGCAGCCAAGGGGTTTGGGGTCCGCGGGACACCATATATTTT
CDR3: CASSQGVWGPRDTIYF

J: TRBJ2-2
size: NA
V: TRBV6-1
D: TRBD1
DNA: TGTGCCAGCAGTGACGGACAGGTCGGGGAGCTGTTTTTT
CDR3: CASSDGQVGELFF

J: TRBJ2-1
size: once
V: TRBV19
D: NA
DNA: TGTGCCAGTCAACTCCGCCCCGGGTCAAACTCCAACAATGAGCAGTTCTTC
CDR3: CASQLRPGSNSNNEQFF

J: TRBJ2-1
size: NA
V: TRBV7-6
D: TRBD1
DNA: TGTGCCAGCAGTTTACAGGGGGCGCGATACAATGAGCAGTTCTTC
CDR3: CASSLQGARYNEQFF

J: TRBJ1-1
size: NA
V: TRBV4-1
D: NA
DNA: TGCGCCAGCAGCCAAGATTGGGCGGGAGTGGCTTTCTTT
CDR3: CASSQDWAGVAFF

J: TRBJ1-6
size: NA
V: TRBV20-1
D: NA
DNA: TGCAGTGCTAGAGACCACCCGGGACGGCTTAATTCACCCCTCCACTTT
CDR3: CSARDHPGRLNSPLHF

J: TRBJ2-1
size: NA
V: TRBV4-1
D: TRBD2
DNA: TGCGCCAGCAGCCAGCGTAGCGGGGGGGTCTACAATGAGCAGTTCTTC
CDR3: CASSQRSGGVYNEQFF

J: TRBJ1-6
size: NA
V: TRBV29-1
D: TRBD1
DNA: TGCAGCGTAGGACAGGGAGGCTCAAATTCACCCCTCCACTTT
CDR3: CSVGQGGSNSPLHF

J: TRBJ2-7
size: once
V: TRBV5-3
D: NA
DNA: TGTGCCAGCAGCTTGGAGAGTCTGACCTACGAGCAGTACTTC
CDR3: CASSLESLTYEQYF

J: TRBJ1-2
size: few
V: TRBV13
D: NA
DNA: TGTGCCAGCAGCTTACGACAGGAGATTAAAAGCTATGGCTACACCTTC
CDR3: CASSLRQEIKSYGYTF

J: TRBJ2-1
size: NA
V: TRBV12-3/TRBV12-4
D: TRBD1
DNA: TGTGCCAGCAGCGGGACAGGGGTTATCTATGAGCAGTTCTTC
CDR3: CASSGTGVIYEQFF

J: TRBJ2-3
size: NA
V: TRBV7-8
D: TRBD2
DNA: TGTGCCAGCAGCTACATCGGGACTAGCGGGGGGGTGATAGATACGCAGTATTTT
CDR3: CASSYIGTSGGVIDTQYF

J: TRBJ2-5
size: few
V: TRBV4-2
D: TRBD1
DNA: TGTGCCAGCAGCCCGGAACAGGGGGACCAAGAGACCCAGTACTTC
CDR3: CASSPEQGDQETQYF

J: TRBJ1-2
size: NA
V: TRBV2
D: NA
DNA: TGTGCCAGCAGTCAGGCCGCTAACTATGGCTACACCTTC
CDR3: CASSQAANYGYTF

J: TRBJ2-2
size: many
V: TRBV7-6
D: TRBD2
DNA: TGTGCCAGCAGCACCGAACCGCCTAGCGGGGGGGCCGGCGGGGAGCTGTTTTTT
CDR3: CASSTEPPSGGAGGELFF

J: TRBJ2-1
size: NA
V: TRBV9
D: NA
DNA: TGTGCCAGCAGCGTAGTGGGGGCCCCCTACAATGAGCAGTTCTTC
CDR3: CASSVVGAPYNEQFF

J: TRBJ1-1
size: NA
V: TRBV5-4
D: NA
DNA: TGTGCCAGCAGCATAAATGGCAGGGAAGCTTTCTTT
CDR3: CASSINGREAFF

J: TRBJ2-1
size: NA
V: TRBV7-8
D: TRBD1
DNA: TGTGCCAGCAGCTTAGCGGGACAGGGACCCAATGAGCAGTTCTTC
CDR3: CASSLAGQGPNEQFF

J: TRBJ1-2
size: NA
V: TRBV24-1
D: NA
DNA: TGTGCCACCAGTGATCTGGGTGCTAACTATGGCTACACCTTC
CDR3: CATSDLGANYGYTF

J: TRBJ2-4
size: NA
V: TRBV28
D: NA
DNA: TGTGCCAGCAGTTTATGGGGGGGCCAAAACATTCAGTACTTC
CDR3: CASSLWGGQNIQYF

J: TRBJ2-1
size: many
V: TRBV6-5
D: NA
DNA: TGTGCCAGCAGTTACGGGTTAACGGGATCCTACAATGAGCAGTTCTTC
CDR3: CASSYGLTGSYNEQFF

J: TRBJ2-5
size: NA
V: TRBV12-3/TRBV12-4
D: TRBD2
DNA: TGTGCCAGCAGTTTGAGCCGGCGGGGGGTCCGGGATGAGACCCAGTACTTC
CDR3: CASSLSRRGVRDETQYF

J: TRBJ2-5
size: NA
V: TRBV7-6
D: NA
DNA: TGTGCCAGCAGCTTAGAGACAGGGAGGGCCTTGGAGACCCAGTACTTC
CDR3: CASSLETGRALETQYF

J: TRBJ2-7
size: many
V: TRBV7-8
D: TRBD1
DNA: TGTGCCAGCAGCTTCCCAGGGACAGGGCCCCAGAACGAGCAGTACTTC
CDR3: CASSFPGTGPQNEQYF

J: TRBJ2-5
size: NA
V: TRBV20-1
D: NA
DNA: TGCAGTGCTAGAGATCGAAGGGGAAGGAAGACCCAGTACTTC
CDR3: CSARDRRGRKTQYF

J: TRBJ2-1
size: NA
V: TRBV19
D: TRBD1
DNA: TGTGCCAGTGCACAGGGGTTCAATGAGCAGTTCTTC
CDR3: CASAQGFNEQFF

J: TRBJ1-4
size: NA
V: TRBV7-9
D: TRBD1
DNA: TGTGCCAGCAGCGACGGGACAGGGGCCGGTCTCGCCCCTAATGAAAAACTGTTTTTT
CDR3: CASSDGTGAGLAPNEKLFF

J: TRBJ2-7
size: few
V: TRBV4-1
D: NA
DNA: TGCGCCAGCAGCCAAGATCCGGTTTCCTACGAGCAGTACTTC
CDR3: CASSQDPVSYEQYF

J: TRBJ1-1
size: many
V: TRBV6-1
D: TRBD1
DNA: TGTGCCAGCAGTGGGGACAGAAACACTGAAGCTTTCTTT
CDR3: CASSGDRNTEAFF

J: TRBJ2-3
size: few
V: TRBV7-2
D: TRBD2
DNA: TGTGCCAGCAGCTTAGTGCGGGGGGGCACAGATACGCAGTATTTT
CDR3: CASSLVRGGTDTQYF